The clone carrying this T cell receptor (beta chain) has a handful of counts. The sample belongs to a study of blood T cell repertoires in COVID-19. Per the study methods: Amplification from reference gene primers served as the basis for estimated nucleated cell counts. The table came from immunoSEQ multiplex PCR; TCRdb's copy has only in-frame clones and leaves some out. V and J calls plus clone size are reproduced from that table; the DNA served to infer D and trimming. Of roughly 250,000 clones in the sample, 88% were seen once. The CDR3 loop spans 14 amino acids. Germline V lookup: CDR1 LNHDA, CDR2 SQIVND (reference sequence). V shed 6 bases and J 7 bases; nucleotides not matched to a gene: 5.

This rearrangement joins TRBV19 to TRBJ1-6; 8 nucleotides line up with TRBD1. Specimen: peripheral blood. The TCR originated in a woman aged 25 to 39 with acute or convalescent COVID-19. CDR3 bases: TGTGCCAGTAGGCACGACAGGGGAAATTCACCCCTCCACTTT. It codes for CASRHDRGNSPLHF.